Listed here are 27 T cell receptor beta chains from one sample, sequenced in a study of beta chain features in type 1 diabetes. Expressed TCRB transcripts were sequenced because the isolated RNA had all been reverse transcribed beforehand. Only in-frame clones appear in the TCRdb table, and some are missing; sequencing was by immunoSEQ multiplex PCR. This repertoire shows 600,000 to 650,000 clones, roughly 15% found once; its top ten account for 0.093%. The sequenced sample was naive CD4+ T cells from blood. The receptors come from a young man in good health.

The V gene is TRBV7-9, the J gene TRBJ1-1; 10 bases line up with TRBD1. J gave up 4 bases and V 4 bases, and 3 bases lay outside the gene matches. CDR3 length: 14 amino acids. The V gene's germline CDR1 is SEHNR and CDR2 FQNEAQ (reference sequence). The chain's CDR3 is CASSSDRGSTEAFF. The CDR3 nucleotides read TGTGCCAGCAGCTCGGACAGGGGGAGCACTGAAGCTTTCTTT.

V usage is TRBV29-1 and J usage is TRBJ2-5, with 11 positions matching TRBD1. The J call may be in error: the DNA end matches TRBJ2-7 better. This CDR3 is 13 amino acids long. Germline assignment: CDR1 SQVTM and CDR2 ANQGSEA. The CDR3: CSVGQGELYEQYF. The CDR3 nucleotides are TGCAGCGTGGGACAGGGGGAACTCTACGAGCAGTACTTC.

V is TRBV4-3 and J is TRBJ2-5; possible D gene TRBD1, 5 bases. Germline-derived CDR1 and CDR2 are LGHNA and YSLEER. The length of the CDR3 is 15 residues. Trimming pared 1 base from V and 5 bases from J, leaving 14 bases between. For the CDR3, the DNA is TGCGCCAGCAGCCAAGCCGGCAGGAAGGGGGAGACCCAGTACTTC. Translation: CASSQAGRKGETQYF.

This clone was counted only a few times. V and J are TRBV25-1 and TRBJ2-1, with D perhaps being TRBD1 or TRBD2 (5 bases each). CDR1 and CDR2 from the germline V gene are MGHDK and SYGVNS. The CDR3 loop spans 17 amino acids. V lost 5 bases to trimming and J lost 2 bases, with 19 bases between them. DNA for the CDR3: TGTGCCAGCAGTACTAGTGGGGCGCGTTACCCCTACAATGAGCAGTTCTTC. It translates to CASSTSGARYPYNEQFF.

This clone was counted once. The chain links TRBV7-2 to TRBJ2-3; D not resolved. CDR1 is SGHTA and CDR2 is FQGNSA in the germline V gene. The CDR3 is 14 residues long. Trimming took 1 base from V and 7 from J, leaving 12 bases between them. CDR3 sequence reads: CASSLERIVNTQYF. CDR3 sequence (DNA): TGTGCCAGCAGCTTAGAGAGAATCGTGAATACGCAGTATTTT.

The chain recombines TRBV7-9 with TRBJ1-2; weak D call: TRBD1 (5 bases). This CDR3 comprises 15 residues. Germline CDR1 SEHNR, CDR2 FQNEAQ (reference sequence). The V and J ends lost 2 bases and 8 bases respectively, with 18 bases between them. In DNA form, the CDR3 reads TGTGCCAGCAGCTTATCCGGGGCACCGTCGTTGGGCTACACCTTC. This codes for CASSLSGAPSLGYTF.

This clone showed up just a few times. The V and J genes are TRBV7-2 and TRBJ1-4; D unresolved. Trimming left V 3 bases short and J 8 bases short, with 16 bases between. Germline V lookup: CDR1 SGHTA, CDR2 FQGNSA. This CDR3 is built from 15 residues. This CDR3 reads CASSFRQKEKEKLFF. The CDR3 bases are TGTGCCAGCAGCTTTCGACAAAAGGAAAAGGAAAAACTGTTTTTT.

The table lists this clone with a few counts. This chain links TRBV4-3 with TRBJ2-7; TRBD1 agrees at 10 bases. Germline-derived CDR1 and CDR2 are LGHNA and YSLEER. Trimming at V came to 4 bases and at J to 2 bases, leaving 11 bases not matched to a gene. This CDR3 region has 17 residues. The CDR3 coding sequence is TGCGCCAGCAGCCGCACTCCCCCGGGACAGGGGACCTACGAGCAGTACTTC. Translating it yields CASSRTPPGQGTYEQYF.

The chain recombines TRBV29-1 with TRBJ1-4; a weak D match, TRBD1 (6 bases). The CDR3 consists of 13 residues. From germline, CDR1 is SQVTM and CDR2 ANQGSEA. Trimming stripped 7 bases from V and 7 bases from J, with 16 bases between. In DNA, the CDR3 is TGCAGCGGGAAGACAGGCGGGGTTGAAAAACTGTTTTTT. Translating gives CSGKTGGVEKLFF.

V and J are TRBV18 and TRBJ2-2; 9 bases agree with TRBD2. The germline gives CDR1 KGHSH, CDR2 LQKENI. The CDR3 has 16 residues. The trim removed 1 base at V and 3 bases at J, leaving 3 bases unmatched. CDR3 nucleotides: TGTGCCAGCTCACCACGTCTAGCGGGGTACACCGGGGAGCTGTTTTTT. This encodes CASSPRLAGYTGELFF.

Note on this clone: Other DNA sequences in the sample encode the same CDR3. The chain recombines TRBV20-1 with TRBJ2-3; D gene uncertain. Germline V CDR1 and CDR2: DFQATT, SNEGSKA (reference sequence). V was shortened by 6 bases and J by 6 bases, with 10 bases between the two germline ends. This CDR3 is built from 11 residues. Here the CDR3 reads CSAPFRDTQYF. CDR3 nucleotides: TGCAGTGCCCCTTTTAGGGATACGCAGTATTTT.

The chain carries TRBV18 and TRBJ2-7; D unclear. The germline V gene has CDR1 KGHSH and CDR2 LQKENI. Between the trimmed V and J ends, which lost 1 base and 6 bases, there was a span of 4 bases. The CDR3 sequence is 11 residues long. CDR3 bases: TGTGCCAGCTCACCACAGGGCGAGCAGTACTTC. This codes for CASSPQGEQYF. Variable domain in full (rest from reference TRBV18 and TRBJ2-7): NAGVMQNPRHLVRRRGQEARLRCSPMKGHSHVYWYRQLPEEGLKFMVYLQKENIIDESGMPKERFSAEFPKEGPSILRIQQVVRGDSAAYFCASSPQGEQYFGPGTRLTVT.

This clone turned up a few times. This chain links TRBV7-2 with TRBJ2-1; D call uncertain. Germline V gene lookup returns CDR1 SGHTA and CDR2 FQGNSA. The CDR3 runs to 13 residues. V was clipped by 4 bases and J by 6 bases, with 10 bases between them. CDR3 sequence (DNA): TGTGCCAGCAGCTCCTTTGGTTCCAATGAGCAGTTCTTC. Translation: CASSSFGSNEQFF. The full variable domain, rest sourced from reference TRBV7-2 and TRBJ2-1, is GAGVSQSPSNKVTEKGKDVELRCDPISGHTALYWYRQSLGQGLEFLIYFQGNSAPDKSGLPSDRFSAERTGGSVSTLTIQRTQQEDSAVYLCASSSFGSNEQFFGPGTRLTVL.

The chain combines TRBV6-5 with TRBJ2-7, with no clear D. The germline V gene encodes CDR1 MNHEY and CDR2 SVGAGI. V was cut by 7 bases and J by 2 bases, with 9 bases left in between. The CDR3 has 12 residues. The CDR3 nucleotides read TGTGCCAGCACGGCAGCACCCTACGAGCAGTACTTC. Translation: CASTAAPYEQYF.

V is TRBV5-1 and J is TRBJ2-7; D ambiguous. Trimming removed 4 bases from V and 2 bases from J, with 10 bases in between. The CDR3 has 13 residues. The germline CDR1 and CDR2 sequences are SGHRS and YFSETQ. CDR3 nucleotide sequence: TGCGCCAGCAGCGTCGACGGCCCCTACGAGCAGTACTTC. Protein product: CASSVDGPYEQYF.

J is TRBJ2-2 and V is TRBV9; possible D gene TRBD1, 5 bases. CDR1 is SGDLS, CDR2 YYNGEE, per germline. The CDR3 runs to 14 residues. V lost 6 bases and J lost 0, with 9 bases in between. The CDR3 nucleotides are TGTGCCAGCACCCGACAGACGAACACCGGGGAGCTGTTTTTT. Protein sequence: CASTRQTNTGELFF.

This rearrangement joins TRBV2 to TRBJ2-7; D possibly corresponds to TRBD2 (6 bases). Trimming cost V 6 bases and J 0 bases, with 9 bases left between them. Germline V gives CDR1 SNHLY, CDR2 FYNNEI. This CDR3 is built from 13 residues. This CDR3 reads CASSGGRSYEQYF. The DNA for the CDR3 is TGTGCCAGCAGCGGAGGGCGCTCCTACGAGCAGTACTTC. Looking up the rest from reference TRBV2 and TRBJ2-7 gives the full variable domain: EPEVTQTPSHQVTQMGQEVILRCVPISNHLYFYWYRQILGQKVEFLVSFYNNEISEKSEIFDDQFSVERPDGSNFTLKIRSTKLEDSAMYFCASSGGRSYEQYFGPGTRLTVT.

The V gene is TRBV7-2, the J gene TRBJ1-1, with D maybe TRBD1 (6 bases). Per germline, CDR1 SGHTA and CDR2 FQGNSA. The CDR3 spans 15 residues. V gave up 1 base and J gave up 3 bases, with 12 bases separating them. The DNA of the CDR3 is TGTGCCAGCAGCTTAGGGGCAGGGGCGTACACTGAAGCTTTCTTT. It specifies CASSLGAGAYTEAFF.

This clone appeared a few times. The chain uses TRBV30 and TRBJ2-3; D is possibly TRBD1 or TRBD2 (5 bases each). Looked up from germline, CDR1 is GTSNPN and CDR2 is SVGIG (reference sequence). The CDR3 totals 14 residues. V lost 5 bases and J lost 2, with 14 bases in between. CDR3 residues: CAWGTSTLTDTQYF. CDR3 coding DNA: TGTGCCTGGGGGACCAGCACCCTCACAGATACGCAGTATTTT.

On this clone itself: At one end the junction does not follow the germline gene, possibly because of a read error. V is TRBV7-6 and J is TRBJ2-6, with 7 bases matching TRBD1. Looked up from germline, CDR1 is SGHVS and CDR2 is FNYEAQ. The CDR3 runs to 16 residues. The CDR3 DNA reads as TGTGCCGGCAGCCCTGACAGGGTCTCTGGGGCCAACGTCCTGACTTTC. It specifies CAGSPDRVSGANVLTF.

CDR3 amino acids: CASSLPQLEEAFF. CDR3 nucleotides: TGTGCCAGCAGTTTGCCGCAACTCGAGGAAGCTTTCTTT. The gene calls are TRBV28 and TRBJ1-1; D is ambiguous. The CDR3 spans 13 residues. V was shortened by 3 bases and J by 8 bases, with 13 bases between the two germline ends. CDR1 is MDHEN, CDR2 SYDVKM, per germline.

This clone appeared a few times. For the CDR3, the DNA is TGTGCCAGCAGCCATCCCCGGGAGGACCCTTACACAGATACGCAGTATTTT. Its protein is CASSHPREDPYTDTQYF. V and J are TRBV14 and TRBJ2-3, with TRBD2 matching 7 bases. V gave up 3 bases and J gave up 2 bases; unmatched junction bases: 11. This CDR3 region has 17 residues. Germline V gene data show CDR1 as SGHDN and CDR2 as FVKESK.

The CDR3 DNA reads TGTGCCAGCTCACCCTCTCGACAGGGTCGGATAGGAGAGACCCAGTACTTC. It codes for CASSPSRQGRIGETQYF. J is TRBJ2-5 and V is TRBV18, with 7 positions matching TRBD1. The germline V gene has CDR1 KGHSH and CDR2 LQKENI. V dropped 3 bases and J dropped 4; count of bases not matched to a gene: 14. The CDR3 is 17 residues long.

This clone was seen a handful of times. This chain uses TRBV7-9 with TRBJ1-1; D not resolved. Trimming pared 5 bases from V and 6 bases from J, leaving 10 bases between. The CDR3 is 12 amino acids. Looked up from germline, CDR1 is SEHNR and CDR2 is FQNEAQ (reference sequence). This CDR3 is CASSIRESEAFF. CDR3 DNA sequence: TGTGCCAGCAGCATCCGGGAGTCTGAAGCTTTCTTT.

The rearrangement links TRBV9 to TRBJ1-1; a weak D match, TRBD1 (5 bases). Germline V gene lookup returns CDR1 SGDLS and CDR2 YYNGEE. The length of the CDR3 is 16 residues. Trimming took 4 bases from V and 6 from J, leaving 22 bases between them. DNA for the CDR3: TGTGCCAGCAGCCCCCCGGCAAAGGGAGGGGTAGCTGAAGCTTTCTTT. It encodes CASSPPAKGGVAEAFF.

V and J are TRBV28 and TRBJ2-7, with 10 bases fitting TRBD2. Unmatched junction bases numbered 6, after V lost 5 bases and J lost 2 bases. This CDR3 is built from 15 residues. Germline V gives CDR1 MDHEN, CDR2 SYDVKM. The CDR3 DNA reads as TGTGCCAGCAGTCCCGGGACTAGCGCGCCCTACGAGCAGTACTTC. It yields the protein CASSPGTSAPYEQYF.

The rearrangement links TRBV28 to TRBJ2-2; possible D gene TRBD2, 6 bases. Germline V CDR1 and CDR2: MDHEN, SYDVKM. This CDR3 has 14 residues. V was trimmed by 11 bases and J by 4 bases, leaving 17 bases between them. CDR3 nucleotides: TGTGCCTATGAGGAGGGCACGGGCACCGGGGAGCTGTTTTTT. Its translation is CAYEEGTGTGELFF.